What follows describes a single T cell receptor beta chain. Original processing notes: Nucleated cell number was recorded as an estimate derived from reference gene primer amplification. Clones were read by immunoSEQ multiplex PCR, and TCRdb kept only the in-frame ones, dropping some. That table is the source of V, J and clone size, and D and trimming were worked out from the DNA. Found here are about 150,000 clones, 87% of them singletons; the top ten hold 6% to 7%. The source of the sample is a study of blood T cell repertoires in COVID-19. Study details: Collection of acute and convalescent COVID-19 samples took place in the United States, Italy and Spain.

Trimming took off 5 bases at V and 3 bases at J, with 19 bases between the two ends. CDR3 size: 16 residues. Germline CDR1 MDHEN, CDR2 SYDVKM. The V call is TRBV28, the J call TRBJ1-1, with no clear D. The TCR was taken from an older man with acute or convalescent COVID-19. What was sequenced was peripheral blood. DNA of the CDR3: TGTGCCAGCAGTCCAGCTATGGCGGGGAAGGACACTGAAGCTTTCTTT. This translates into CASSPAMAGKDTEAFF.